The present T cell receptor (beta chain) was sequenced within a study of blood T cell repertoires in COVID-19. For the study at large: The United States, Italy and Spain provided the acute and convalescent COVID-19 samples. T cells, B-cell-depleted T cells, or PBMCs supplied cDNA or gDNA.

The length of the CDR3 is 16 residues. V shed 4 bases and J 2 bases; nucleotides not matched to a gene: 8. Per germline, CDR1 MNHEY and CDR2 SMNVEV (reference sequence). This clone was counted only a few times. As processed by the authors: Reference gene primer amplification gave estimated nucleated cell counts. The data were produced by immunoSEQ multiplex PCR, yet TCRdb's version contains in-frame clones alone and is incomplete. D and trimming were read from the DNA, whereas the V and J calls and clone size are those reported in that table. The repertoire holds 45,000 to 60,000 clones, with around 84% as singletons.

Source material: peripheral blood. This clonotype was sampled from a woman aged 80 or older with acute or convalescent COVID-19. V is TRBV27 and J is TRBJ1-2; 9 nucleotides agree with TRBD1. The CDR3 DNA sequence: TGTGCCAGCAGTTCCGTTTTCACAGGGGGCAACTATGGCTACACCTTC. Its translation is CASSSVFTGGNYGYTF.